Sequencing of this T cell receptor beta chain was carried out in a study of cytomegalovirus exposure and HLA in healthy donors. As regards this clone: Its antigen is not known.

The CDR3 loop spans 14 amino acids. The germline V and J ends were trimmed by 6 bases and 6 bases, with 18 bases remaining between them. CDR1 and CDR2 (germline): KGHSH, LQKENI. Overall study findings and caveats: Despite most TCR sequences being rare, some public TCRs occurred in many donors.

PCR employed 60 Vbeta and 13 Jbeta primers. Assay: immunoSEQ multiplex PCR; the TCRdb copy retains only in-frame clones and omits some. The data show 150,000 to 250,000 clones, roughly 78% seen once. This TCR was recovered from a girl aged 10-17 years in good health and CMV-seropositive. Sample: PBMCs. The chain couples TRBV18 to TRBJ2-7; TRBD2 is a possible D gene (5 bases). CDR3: CASSLAARAIEQYF. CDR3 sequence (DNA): TGTGCCAGCTCGCTAGCCGCGAGGGCGATCGAGCAGTACTTC.